This T cell receptor beta chain appears in the sequencing data of a study of T cells in Graves' hyperthyroidism and ophthalmopathy. Amplified TCR beta CDR3 regions came from RNA transcripts. The HTBI set primed first-round TCR CDR3 RT-PCR. Via MiXCR, TCRdb re-called the multiplex PCR reads, giving one row per CDR3 protein. The sample contains hundreds of thousands of distinct CDR3 sequences, about 15% of which appear only once. This clonotype was detected many times. Sequencing was done on a sample of blood. This sequence was found in a woman in her thirties with Graves' hyperthyroidism.

The CDR3 reads CASSQASSGPFSGEQFF. The CDR3 region has the DNA TGTGCCAGCAGTCAGGCGTCTAGCGGACCTTTTTCTGGTGAGCAGTTCTTC. The V and J genes are TRBV6-2 or TRBV6-3 and TRBJ2-1, with 7 bases matching TRBD2. Germline CDR1 and CDR2: MNHEY and SVGEGT. The CDR3 is 17 residues long. J lost 9 bases, V lost 5 bases, and 19 bases had no gene match.